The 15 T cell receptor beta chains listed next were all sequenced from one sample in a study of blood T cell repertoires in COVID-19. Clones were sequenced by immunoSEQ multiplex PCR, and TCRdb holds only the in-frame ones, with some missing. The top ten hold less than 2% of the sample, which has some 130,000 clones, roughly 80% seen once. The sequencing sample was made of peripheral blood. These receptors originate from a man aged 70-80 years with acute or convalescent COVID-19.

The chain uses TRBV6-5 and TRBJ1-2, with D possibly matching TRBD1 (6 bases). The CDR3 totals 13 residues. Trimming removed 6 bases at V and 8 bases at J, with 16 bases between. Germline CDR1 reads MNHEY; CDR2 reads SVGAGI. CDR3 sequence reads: CASRDDNREGYTF. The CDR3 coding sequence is TGTGCCAGCAGAGACGATAACAGGGAAGGCTACACCTTC.

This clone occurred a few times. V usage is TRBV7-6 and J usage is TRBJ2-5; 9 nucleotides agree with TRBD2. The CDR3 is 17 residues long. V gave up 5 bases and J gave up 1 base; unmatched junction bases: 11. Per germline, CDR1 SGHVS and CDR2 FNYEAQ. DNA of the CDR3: TGTGCCAGCAGCCCCCCAATCGGAGCGGGGGGCCAAGAGACCCAGTACTTC. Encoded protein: CASSPPIGAGGQETQYF.

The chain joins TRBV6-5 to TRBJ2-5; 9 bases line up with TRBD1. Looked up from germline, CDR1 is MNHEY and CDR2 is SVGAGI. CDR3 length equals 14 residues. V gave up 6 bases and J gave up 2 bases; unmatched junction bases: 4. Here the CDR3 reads CASRPGQGQETQYF. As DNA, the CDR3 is TGTGCCAGCAGGCCCGGACAGGGGCAAGAGACCCAGTACTTC.

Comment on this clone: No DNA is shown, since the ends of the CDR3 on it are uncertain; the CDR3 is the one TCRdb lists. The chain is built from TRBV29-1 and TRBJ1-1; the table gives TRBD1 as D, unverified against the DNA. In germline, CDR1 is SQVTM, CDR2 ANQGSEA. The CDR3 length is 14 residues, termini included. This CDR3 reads CSVAVGQGSRCCNF.

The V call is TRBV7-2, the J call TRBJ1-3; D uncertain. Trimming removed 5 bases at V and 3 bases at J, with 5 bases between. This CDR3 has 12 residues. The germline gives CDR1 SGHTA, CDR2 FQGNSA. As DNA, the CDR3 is TGTGCCAGCAGCATTCATGGAAACACCATATATTTT. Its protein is CASSIHGNTIYF.

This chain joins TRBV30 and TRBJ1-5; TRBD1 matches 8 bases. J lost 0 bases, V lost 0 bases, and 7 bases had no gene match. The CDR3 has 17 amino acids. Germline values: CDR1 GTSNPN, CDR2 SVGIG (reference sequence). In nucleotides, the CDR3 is TGTGCCTGGAGTGTAAACGACAGGGGTTATAGCAATCAGCCCCAGCATTTT. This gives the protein CAWSVNDRGYSNQPQHF.

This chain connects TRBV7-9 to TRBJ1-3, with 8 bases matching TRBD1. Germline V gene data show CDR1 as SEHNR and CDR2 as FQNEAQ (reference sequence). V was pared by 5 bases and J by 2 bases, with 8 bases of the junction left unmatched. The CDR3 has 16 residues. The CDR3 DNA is TGTGCCAGCAGCCCATTAACAGGGGGAGCTGGAAACACCATATATTTT. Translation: CASSPLTGGAGNTIYF.

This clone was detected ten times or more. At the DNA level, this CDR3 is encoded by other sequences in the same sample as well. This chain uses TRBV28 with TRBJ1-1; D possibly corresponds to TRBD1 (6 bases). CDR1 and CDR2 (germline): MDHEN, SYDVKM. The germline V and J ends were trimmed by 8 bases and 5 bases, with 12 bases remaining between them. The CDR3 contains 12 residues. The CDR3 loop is CASGVGGTEAFF. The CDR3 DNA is TGTGCCAGCGGCGTAGGGGGTACTGAAGCTTTCTTT.

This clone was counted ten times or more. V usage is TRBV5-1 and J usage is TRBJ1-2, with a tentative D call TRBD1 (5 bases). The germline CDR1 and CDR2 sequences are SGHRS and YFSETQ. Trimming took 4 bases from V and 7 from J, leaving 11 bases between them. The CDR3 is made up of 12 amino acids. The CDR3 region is CASSELGAGYTF. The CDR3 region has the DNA TGCGCCAGCAGCGAACTTGGGGCTGGCTACACCTTC.

CDR3 sequence: CASGFRRGAAEAFF. CDR3 DNA sequence: TGTGCCAGCGGGTTTCGAAGGGGTGCGGCTGAAGCTTTCTTT. The chain recombines TRBV6-5 with TRBJ1-1, with D possibly TRBD1 on 5 matching bases. CDR1 is MNHEY and CDR2 is SVGAGI in the germline V gene. V dropped 8 bases and J dropped 6 bases, with 19 bases sitting between them. This CDR3 has 14 residues.

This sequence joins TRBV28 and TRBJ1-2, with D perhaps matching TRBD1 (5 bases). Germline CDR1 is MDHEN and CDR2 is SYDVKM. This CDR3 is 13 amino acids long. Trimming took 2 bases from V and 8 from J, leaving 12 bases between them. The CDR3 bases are TGTGCCAGCAGTTTAGGTCCAGGGATGGGCTACACCTTC. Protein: CASSLGPGMGYTF.

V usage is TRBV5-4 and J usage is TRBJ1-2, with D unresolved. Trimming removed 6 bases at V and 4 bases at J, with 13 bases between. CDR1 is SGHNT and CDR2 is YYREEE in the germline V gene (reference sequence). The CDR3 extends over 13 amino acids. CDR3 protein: CASTPSGSYGYTF. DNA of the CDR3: TGTGCCAGCACCCCATCGGGATCCTATGGCTACACCTTC. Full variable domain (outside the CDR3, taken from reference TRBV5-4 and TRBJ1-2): ETGVTQSPTHLIKTRGQQVTLRCSSQSGHNTVSWYQQALGQGPQFIFQYYREEENGRGNFPPRFSGLQFPNYSSELNVNALELDDSALYLCASTPSGSYGYTFGSGTRLTVV.

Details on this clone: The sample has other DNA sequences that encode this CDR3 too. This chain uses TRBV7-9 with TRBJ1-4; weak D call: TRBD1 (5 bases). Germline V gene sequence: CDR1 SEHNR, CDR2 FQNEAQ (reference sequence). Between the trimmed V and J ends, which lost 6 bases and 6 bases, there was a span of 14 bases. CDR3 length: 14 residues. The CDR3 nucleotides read TGTGCCAGCAGTGTGGGTGGGGGGTATGAAAAACTGTTTTTT. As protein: CASSVGGGYEKLFF.

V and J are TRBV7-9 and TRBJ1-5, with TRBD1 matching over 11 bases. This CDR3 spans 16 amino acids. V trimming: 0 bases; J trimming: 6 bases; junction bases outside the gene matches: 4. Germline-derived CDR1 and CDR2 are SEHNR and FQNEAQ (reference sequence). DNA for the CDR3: TGTGCCAGCAGCTTAGCCGGGACAGGGGGGGTTCAGCCCCAGCATTTT. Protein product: CASSLAGTGGVQPQHF.

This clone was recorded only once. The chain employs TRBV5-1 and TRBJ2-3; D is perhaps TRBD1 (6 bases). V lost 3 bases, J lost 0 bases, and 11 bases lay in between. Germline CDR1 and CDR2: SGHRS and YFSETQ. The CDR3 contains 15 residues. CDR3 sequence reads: CASSSTGTSTDTQYF. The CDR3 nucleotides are TGCGCCAGCAGCTCCACAGGGACCAGCACAGATACGCAGTATTTT.